This entry is about one T cell receptor beta chain. The antigen it recognizes is unknown. No per-base quality is available; no much larger clone lies one base away. Receptor amplification or capture employed the immunoSEQ multiplex PCR assay. For the multiplex PCR, a mixture combining 60 forward primers for TCR Vbeta segments and 13 reverse primers for TCR Jbeta segments was used. Amplification of the CDR3 region of rearranged TCR beta genes was performed with a multiplex PCR assay on genomic DNA. On the Illumina HiSeq System, the amplified TCR beta libraries were sequenced as 87-base-pair reads. The published analysis was carried out like this. Across the roughly 640 repertoires, a later analysis counted 78 million or so unique TCR beta chains, around 11 million of which were shared by at least two donors. A nearest-neighbor algorithm error-corrected the raw reads and collapsed the reads into unique sequences, merging closely related sequences to remove PCR and sequencing errors. V, D and J gene segments were assigned by aligning CDR3 sequences to IMGT reference sequences. For a sequence to be retained, at least a six-nucleotide match to both a V gene segment and a J gene segment was required. A rearrangement was called productive if the CDR3 had no stop codons and remained in frame with V and J, and every other rearrangement was called non-productive. CDR3 was defined according to IMGT convention as the region running from the second conserved V-encoded cysteine to the conserved J-encoded phenylalanine. Sequences without an unambiguous match to a single V gene segment were excluded from the earlier analysis of approximately 560 of the donors. In an earlier analysis of almost 600 of the donors, a V segment was called functional when productive rearrangements were above 56.7%, and segregating when the standard deviation between donors exceeded 5%. A statistical classification framework was built to diagnose cytomegalovirus status from the catalog of TCR beta chain sequences. In a later analysis, V and J genes were assigned by comparing TCR nucleotide sequences against IMGT/GENE-DB human TR gene sequences. A later analysis assigned CDR3 sequences and most-parsimonious VDJ recombination scenarios with the TCRdist pipeline. In a later analysis, each TCR beta chain was defined by its CDR3 amino acid sequence together with its V-gene family, and reads without a unique V-gene family were excluded. As a way to deal with suspected cross-contamination and a sequencing artifact, a later analysis dropped under 600 nucleotide sequences that were highly shared and had low generation probability. For each public chain, a later analysis derived a clonal expansion index from normalized ranks of inferred template counts within each repertoire. In a later analysis, generation probabilities were computed using a VDJ recombination model fitted to out-of-frame rearrangements, and the results were checked against IGoR. In a later analysis, hypergeometric tests were used to score TCR-TCR, TCR-HLA and TCR-CMV co-occurrence, with a repertoire-size bias correction applied to TCR pairs. A later analysis estimated false discovery rates by permuting HLA or CMV assignments 20 times. In a later analysis, co-occurring TCRs were grouped with DBSCAN, and TCRdist sequence similarity was added when clustering was performed within HLA-allele-positive subsets. Co-occurrence clustering excluded repertoires with fewer than 30,000 or more than 120,000 public chains, plus five with anomalous nucleotide sharing. TCRdb re-hosts the immuneACCESS table, in-frame sequences only. Its copies lack some clones; in the studies checked, an unresolved V gene accounts for under half of them, and the cause for the rest is not known. V, J and clone size were drawn from that table, and D and trimming were deduced from the DNA. The sample table contains some 130,000 clones; only one count was recorded for approximately 60% of them. Jointly, the top ten make up around 1.6% of the sample.

This entry belongs to a study of cytomegalovirus exposure and HLA in healthy donors (dated by TCRdb to 2016 to 2017). At the level of the whole study: An earlier analysis of roughly 500 of the donors reported 276 Gb of sequence data and some 120 million unique TCR beta sequences from about 180 million T cells. An early release covering roughly 600 HLA-typed donors comprised approximately 300 gigabases of sequencing data and around 86 million unique TCR sequences. Among the roughly 370 genotyped donors, approximately 81% belonged to the genetic ancestry cluster associated with self-reported Caucasian donors. The study aimed to test whether signatures of past pathogen exposure could be identified by cataloging public T cell receptors. The T cell repertoires of around 730 subjects were profiled by immunosequencing and related to cytomegalovirus serostatus. Along with the roughly 670-subject first cohort, a separate validation cohort of more than 90 different subjects was used. High-throughput TCR immunosequencing, statistical association of individual TCRs with disease status, and machine learning were combined to predict cytomegalovirus infection status. A later analysis re-examined previously published TCR beta repertoires from around 670 donors and added high-resolution HLA genotyping to investigate patterns of TCR occurrence. The later analysis used no new phenotypic data to find candidate immune exposures, relying instead on TCR beta sequences and their occurrence across donors. To decide whether each TCR beta V gene segment behaved as functional or pseudogenic, an earlier analysis of some 600 of the donors relied on high-throughput TCR beta sequencing. Donor age, sex, ethnicity and CMV serostatus were compiled together with the repertoire data. A later genetic analysis used genome-wide SNP genotypes for about 65% of the 666 donors, treating that subset as a discovery cohort. Every discovery cohort repertoire had been produced on one sequencing platform. Class I and class II HLA loci were covered by the typing at four-digit resolution. The number of typed donors differed by locus: roughly 620-640 for A, B, C, DRB1 and DQB1; roughly 510 for DQA1; 606 for DPA1; and some 450 for DPB1. About five DR-DQ haplotypes were treated as single units for association and clustering because of strong linkage in the cohort. On average, around 200,000 unique TCR beta nucleotide sequences were sequenced per donor among 398 genotyped donors of the cohort, with roughly a sixth of those sequences being non-productive.

Germline trimming: 5 bases from V, 3 bases from J; junction bases outside gene matches: 20. CDR3 length: 20 amino acids, cysteine to phenylalanine. Only the CDR3 portion is preserved as DNA: 60 bases, with reading frame beginning at the first base. As encoded in the germline V gene, CDR1 is MDHEN while CDR2 is SYDVKM. In total, 630 or so healthy bone marrow donors made up the cohort. Cohort members were all nominally healthy when sampled, although unrecorded immune exposures were likely present. Of the 700 or so cohort members, 250 to 300 had a positive CMV serostatus and 350 to 450 had a negative one, while no CMV serostatus was recorded for the donor. Each donor provided a peripheral blood sample, and peripheral blood mononuclear cells were used for TCR beta sequencing. The Qiagen DNeasy Blood Extraction Kit was used to extract genomic DNA from the blood cell samples. Broad study findings and their caveats: In both the original and validation cohorts, the classifier was reported to diagnose cytomegalovirus status with high specificity and sensitivity. According to the authors, the approach could potentially be generalized to other disease states and immunological phenotypes. In a later analysis, HLA-associated TCR beta chains were found to be more clonally expanded and to have lower generation probabilities than equally common non-associated chains. Because counts were too low, seventeen rarely observed V segments, including chromosome 9 orphons, were left out of the earlier analysis of a few hundred of the donors. According to a later analysis, TCR association rates differed among HLA loci, with DRB1 alleles showing the most associated TCRs and HLA-C alleles showing the fewest. V-gene and J-gene trimming of TCR beta chains was associated with a missense DCLRE1C variant in a later genetic analysis, and the association was replicated in an independent cohort. This cohort had only TCR beta chains sequenced, and the lack of alpha or paired-chain data limited which features could be detected. A later analysis found that most CMV-associated TCR beta chains appeared HLA-restricted, with HLA associations seemingly driven largely by CMV exposure. In a later analysis, several top co-occurrence clusters were reported to appear linked to parvovirus B19, influenza, CMV and Epstein-Barr virus. Some IMGT-functional V segments, including TRBV6-2 and TRBV6-3, could not be distinguished by the 87-base-pair reads and were therefore excluded. Across donors, most TCR sequences were observed very rarely, whereas some public TCRs were present in many individuals. The presence/absence analyses assumed that sequencing depth was roughly uniform across donors, and that assumption may not be true. In a later genetic analysis, fewer N-insertions in productive TCRs were reported among donors in an Asian-associated ancestry cluster than the approximately 710-donor mean. Because HLA typing was unavailable for some donors at each locus, only the typed subset was used in association tests. A cluster of highly shared sequence variants was judged likely to represent a technical artifact of the sequencing pipeline. Three of the identified cytomegalovirus-associated TCR beta chains were confirmed in vitro to be specific for cytomegalovirus antigens. Broadly in line with IMGT annotations, most TCR beta V segments showed up in productive rearrangements about 87% or about 30% of the time in an earlier analysis of 587 of the donors. Correlated functional status among segregating V segments might be attributable to linkage disequilibrium, but an unknown experimental factor could not be ruled out. A total of 150 or so TCR beta chains were listed by the study as associated with cytomegalovirus. Immune exposure information for the cohort was limited to CMV serostatus. Specific HLA alleles were associated with roughly 17,000 TCR beta sequences at a false discovery rate of 0.05 in a later analysis. Strong co-occurrence of HLA alleles, especially DR and DQ, made assigning TCR associations to individual alleles difficult. A further reported finding was that TCR beta sequences accurately predicted the HLA-A and HLA-B alleles for most subjects in the first cohort.

The clonotype comes from a human donor in good health. The chain was built from TRBV28 and TRBJ2-2; 8 central nucleotides agree with TRBD1. The sample consisted of PBMCs. This receptor carries the CDR3 CASSLPLWVWGQEHTGELFF. In nucleotides, the sequence is TGTGCCAGCAGTCTACCTCTTTGGGTTTGGGGACAGGAGCACACCGGGGAGCTGTTTTTT.